This T cell receptor beta chain appears in the sequencing data of a study of cytomegalovirus exposure and HLA in healthy donors. Overall study results and limits: Per published reports, the classifier diagnosed cytomegalovirus status with high specificity and sensitivity. According to the study, about 180 TCR beta chains were cytomegalovirus-associated. Reports indicate that TCR beta sequences accurately predicted the HLA-A and HLA-B alleles of most subjects. Being indistinguishable, some V segments were excluded, TRBV6-2 and TRBV6-3 among them.

Amplification used 60 Vbeta primers and 13 Jbeta primers. Method: immunoSEQ multiplex PCR; TCRdb's copy keeps in-frame clones and lacks some. The table shows under 200,000 clones, with about four fifths occurring only once. CDR1 LNHDA and CDR2 SQIVND come from the germline V gene (reference sequence). J lost 4 bases, V lost 1 base, and 2 bases had no gene match. This CDR3 has 16 residues. About this clone itself: The antigen is unknown.

This receptor was taken from a woman in her forties or fifties in good health and CMV-seronegative. Sequencing was done on a sample of PBMCs. The J gene is TRBJ2-1, the V gene TRBV19; 12 bases line up with TRBD2. The CDR3 DNA follows: TGTGCCAGTAGTATAGGGACTAGCGGGGCATACAATGAGCAGTTCTTC. Amino acids: CASSIGTSGAYNEQFF.